Listed below are T cell receptor beta chains from one sample, sequenced in a study of blood T cells in healthy people across ages. MiXCR, run by TCRdb on the 5' RACE reads, gives a single entry per CDR3 protein. The table lists about 1.7 million distinct CDR3 sequences, roughly 27% of them singletons. Sample: blood. The receptors stem from a woman in her twenties or thirties in good health. Each CDR3 is given without its conserved first and last residue. Expanded clones are given a class, and other clones once, few, many or no size at all.

CDR3: ASSPRIPVLYNEQF; size: -; V: TRBV7-9
CDR3: ASSVSGLNEQF; size: few; V: TRBV27
CDR3: SASRPSGGANEQF; size: -; V: TRBV20-1
CDR3: ASSFNRGSGKNIQY; size: -; V: TRBV6-1
CDR3: ASGYSAREWETQY; size: -; V: TRBV6-6
CDR3: ASSQESGTSGRWGNSYEQY; size: few; V: TRBV4-3
CDR3: ASIKRVAGFNTGELL; size: -; V: TRBV10-2
CDR3: ASSRPSGGAGEQF; size: few; V: TRBV12-3/TRBV12-4
CDR3: AISESVSGAF; size: -; V: TRBV10-3
CDR3: SAALRGQPQH; size: many; V: TRBV20-1
CDR3: ASSQGEGRRTGNTIY; size: -; V: TRBV3-1
CDR3: ASSPRPQGGYT; size: few; V: TRBV5-5
CDR3: SVWVPYGQY; size: -; V: TRBV29-1
CDR3: AGGGLAGITDTQY; size: -; V: TRBV7-2
CDR3: SARDMVGKDEQF; size: few; V: TRBV20-1
CDR3: ASSYDGPNQPQH; size: -; V: TRBV6-2/TRBV6-3
CDR3: ASIMTGINYGYT; size: few; V: TRBV12-3/TRBV12-4
CDR3: ASSQVGGSGNTIY; size: once; V: TRBV4-1
CDR3: AGSAGARYEQY; size: -; V: TRBV2
CDR3: ASSIPGRGSSSYNEQF; size: -; V: TRBV6-1
CDR3: ASSQDGTSGANVLT; size: few; V: TRBV14
CDR3: ASSPTGLIDNEQF; size: -; V: TRBV4-3
CDR3: ASSPLGGGASHEQF; size: few; V: TRBV12-3/TRBV12-4
CDR3: ASSQDLLGDSYEQY; size: few; V: TRBV4-1
CDR3: ASSQDWRTSHYNEQF; size: -; V: TRBV14
CDR3: ASSLLGGGGQYEQY; size: -; V: TRBV11-2
CDR3: ASILGTGGYEQY; size: -; V: TRBV3-1
CDR3: ASRAGLVYEQY; size: few; V: TRBV2
CDR3: ASSQEGFTGSAEAF; size: -; V: TRBV4-2
CDR3: ASSLSGSGSYNEQF; size: few; V: TRBV11-2
CDR3: SAPPYEQY; size: many; V: TRBV20-1
CDR3: ASSFGGRYGYT; size: few; V: TRBV12-3/TRBV12-4
CDR3: ASSWGQGQPQH; size: -; V: TRBV6-2/TRBV6-3
CDR3: ASSFWATFYEQY; size: many; V: TRBV5-6
CDR3: ASSPPGINNEQF; size: -; V: TRBV5-1
CDR3: ASTLGGTGGFYYGYT; size: -; V: TRBV12-3/TRBV12-4
CDR3: ASYDGAGELF; size: -; V: TRBV5-1
CDR3: ASSPRQGRDYNEQF; size: few; V: TRBV7-9
CDR3: SVSGGSTEAF; size: many; V: TRBV29-1
CDR3: ASSLELAGVSKY; size: -; V: TRBV7-2
CDR3: ASTSGAGGDETQY; size: -; V: TRBV11-2
CDR3: ASTQDMGYGYT; size: -; V: TRBV5-1
CDR3: ASGLALSGEQY; size: many; V: TRBV12-5
CDR3: SVKLQGIEAEAF; size: few; V: TRBV29-1
CDR3: ASSRVQGGRTDTQY; size: few; V: TRBV3-1
CDR3: AISGGGQGNRRTQH; size: few; V: TRBV10-3
CDR3: ASSPPTSANTDTQY; size: -; V: TRBV7-2
CDR3: SADMTGETQY; size: -; V: TRBV20-1
CDR3: ASSLAQGTGGHTQY; size: many; V: TRBV7-6
CDR3: ASSRGTGANEKLF; size: few; V: TRBV6-2/TRBV6-3
CDR3: ASTRGPNTGELF; size: -; V: TRBV6-1
CDR3: ASSFIITDTQY; size: -; V: TRBV7-2
CDR3: ASSGLAGGYNEQY; size: -; V: TRBV11-2
CDR3: ATRDRVIGEQF; size: few; V: TRBV6-6
CDR3: ASSSVGGGATQY; size: -; V: TRBV12-3/TRBV12-4